This T cell receptor beta chain was recovered during a study of T-cell memory formation after mild COVID-19. The CDR3 is 15 amino acids. Germline CDR1 reads MNHEY; CDR2 reads SVGAGI. The ends lost 4 bases at V and 0 bases at J; junction bases unmatched: 4. TCRalpha and TCRbeta libraries used 5'RACE with constant-segment primers and UMIs. TCRdb ran MiXCR on the 5' RACE reads and lists one entry per CDR3 protein. The sample lists about 200,000 distinct CDR3 sequences; over 7.5% were seen once. Ten or more counts support this clonotype. The chain employs TRBV6-5 and TRBJ2-3; 7 positions match TRBD2. Sequencing was performed on PBMCs or a T cell subset sorted from them (not recorded which). This TCR was recovered from a young man who had mild COVID-19 (a few samples of this study predate the infection). Cell type and time point are not known. In DNA, the CDR3 is TGTGCCAGCAGTTCCAGCGGGGAAAGCACAGATACGCAGTATTTT. Its translation is CASSSSGESTDTQYF.